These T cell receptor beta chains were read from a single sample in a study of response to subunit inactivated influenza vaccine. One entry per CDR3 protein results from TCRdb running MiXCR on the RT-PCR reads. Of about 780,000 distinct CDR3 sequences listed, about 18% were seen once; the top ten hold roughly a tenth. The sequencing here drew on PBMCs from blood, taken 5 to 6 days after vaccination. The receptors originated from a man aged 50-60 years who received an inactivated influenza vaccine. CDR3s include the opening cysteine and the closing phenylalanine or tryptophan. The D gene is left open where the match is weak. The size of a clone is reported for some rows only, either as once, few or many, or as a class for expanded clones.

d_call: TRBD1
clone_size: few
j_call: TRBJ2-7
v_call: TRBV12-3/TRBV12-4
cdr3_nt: TGTGCCAGCAGCAAGAGACAGGGGGCCTACGAGCAGTACTTC
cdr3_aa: CASSKRQGAYEQYF

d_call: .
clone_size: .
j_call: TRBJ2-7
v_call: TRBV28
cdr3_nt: TGTGCCAGCAGCCTAACCGGACAGCCCTACGAGCAGTACTTC
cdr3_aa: CASSLTGQPYEQYF

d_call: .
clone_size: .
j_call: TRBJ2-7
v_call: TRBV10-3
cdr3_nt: TGTGCCATCAATCAGCGACCTGGATACGAGCAGTACTTC
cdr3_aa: CAINQRPGYEQYF

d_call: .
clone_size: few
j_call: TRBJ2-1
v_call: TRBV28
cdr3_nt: TGTGCCAGCAGTTGGGGGTTCGGGAATGAGCAGTTCTTC
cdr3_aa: CASSWGFGNEQFF

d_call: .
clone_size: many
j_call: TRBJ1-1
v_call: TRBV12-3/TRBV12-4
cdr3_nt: TGTGCCAGCAGCCAAGCGGAGAAAGCTTTCTTT
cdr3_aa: CASSQAEKAFF

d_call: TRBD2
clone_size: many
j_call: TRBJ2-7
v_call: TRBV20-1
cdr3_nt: TGCAGTGCTAGAGATCCGAGCGGGAGCCCCGACGAGCAGTACTTC
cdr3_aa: CSARDPSGSPDEQYF

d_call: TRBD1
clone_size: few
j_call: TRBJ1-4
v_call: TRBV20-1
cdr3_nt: TGCAGTGCTAGAGACCGGGGACAGGGGGCCCTAGGCGCGAAGGAACTGTTTTTT
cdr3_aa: CSARDRGQGALGAKELFF

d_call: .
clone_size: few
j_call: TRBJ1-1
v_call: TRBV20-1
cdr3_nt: TGCAGTGTCAAACAGGGTATATTCACTGAAGCTTTCTTT
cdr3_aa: CSVKQGIFTEAFF

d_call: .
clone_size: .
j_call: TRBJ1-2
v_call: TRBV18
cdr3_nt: TGTGCCAGCTCACCATACACAGGGAACTATGGCTACACCTTC
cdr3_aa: CASSPYTGNYGYTF

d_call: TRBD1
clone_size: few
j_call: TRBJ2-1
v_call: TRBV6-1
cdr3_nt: TGTGCCAGCTCCACCGGGACAGTCTCCTACAATGAGCAGTTCTTC
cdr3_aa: CASSTGTVSYNEQFF

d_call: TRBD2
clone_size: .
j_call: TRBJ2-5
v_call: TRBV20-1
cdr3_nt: TGCAGTGCTAGGCCCGGGACTAGCGGTTCAGACCAGTACTTC
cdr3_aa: CSARPGTSGSDQYF

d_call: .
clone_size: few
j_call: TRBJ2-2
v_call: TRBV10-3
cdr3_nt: TGTGCCATCACCGCCGCCCAGGGGAGGGACACCGGGGAGCTGTTTTTT
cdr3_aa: CAITAAQGRDTGELFF

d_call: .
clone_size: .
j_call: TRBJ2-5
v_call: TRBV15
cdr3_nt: TGTGCCACCAGCGGACCTACTTTGGGGGGACAAGAGACCCAGTACTTC
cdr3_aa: CATSGPTLGGQETQYF

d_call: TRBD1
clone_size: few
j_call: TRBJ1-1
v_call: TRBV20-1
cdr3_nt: TGCAGTGCTAAGGCCCCTTCCGACAGGGGATTTGTGATCACTGAAGCTTTCTTT
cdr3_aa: CSAKAPSDRGFVITEAFF

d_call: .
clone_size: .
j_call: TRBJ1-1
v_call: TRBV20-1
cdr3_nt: TGCAGTGCTAGAAGGCAACAGAACACTGAAGCTTTCTTT
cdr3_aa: CSARRQQNTEAFF

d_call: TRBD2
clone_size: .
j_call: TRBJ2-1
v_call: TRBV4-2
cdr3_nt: TGTGCCAGCAGCCAAGAGACTAGCGGGGCCTACAATGAGCAGTTCTTC
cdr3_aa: CASSQETSGAYNEQFF

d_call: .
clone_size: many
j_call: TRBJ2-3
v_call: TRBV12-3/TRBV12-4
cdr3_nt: TGTGCCAGCAATTCCCTTAGCGGCTTCACAGATACGCAGTATTTT
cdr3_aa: CASNSLSGFTDTQYF

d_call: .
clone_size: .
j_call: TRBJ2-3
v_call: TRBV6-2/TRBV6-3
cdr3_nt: TGTGCCAGCAGCCCTTGGGGGAGGATAGATACGCAGTATTTT
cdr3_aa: CASSPWGRIDTQYF

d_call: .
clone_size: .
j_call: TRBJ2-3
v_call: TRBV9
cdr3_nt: TGTGCCAGCAGCGTAGCCGGGAACACAGATACGCAGTATTTT
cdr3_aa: CASSVAGNTDTQYF

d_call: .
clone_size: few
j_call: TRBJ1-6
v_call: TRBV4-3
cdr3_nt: TGCGCCAGCAGCCCCTTGGACAAGAGCTCCTATAATTCACCCCTCCACTTT
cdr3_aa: CASSPLDKSSYNSPLHF

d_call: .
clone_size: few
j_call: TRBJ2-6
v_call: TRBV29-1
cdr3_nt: TGCAGCGTTGAAGATTTGGATACTGGGGCCAACGTCCTGACTTTC
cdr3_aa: CSVEDLDTGANVLTF

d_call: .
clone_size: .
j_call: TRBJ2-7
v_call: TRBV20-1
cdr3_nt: TGCAGTGCTAGGGGGGTAGGAGGGGCTGGAGACGAGCAGTACTTC
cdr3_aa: CSARGVGGAGDEQYF

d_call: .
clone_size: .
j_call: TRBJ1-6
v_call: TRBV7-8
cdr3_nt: TGTGCCAGCAGCCCGAACTTGAGCTATAATTCACCCCTCCACTTT
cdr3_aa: CASSPNLSYNSPLHF

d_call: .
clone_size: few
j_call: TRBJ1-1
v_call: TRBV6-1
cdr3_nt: TGTGCCAGCAGAATCTCCCGGGACGCCAAGTCTGAAGCTTTCTTT
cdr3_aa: CASRISRDAKSEAFF

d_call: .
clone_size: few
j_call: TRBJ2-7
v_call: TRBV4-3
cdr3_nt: TGCGCCAGCAGCCAAGAACCGAATACCCAATTGAGCTCCTACGAGCAGTACTTC
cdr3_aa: CASSQEPNTQLSSYEQYF

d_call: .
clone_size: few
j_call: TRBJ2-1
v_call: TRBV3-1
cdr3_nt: TGTGCCAGCAGCCAAGAAGGACTCAATGAGCAGTTCTTC
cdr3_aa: CASSQEGLNEQFF

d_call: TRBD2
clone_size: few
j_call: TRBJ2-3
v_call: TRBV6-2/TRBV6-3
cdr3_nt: TGTGCCAGCAGCTACTCAGCTAGCGGGTCTCAAGCAGATACGCAGTATTTT
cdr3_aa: CASSYSASGSQADTQYF

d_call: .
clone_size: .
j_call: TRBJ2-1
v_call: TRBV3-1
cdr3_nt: TGTGCCAGCAGCCCAGCAAGTGAGCAGTTCTTC
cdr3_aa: CASSPASEQFF

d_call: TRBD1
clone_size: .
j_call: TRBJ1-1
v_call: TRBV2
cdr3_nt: TGTGCCAGCAGTGAAGTTTGGACAGGGCGGACTGAAGCTTTCTTT
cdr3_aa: CASSEVWTGRTEAFF

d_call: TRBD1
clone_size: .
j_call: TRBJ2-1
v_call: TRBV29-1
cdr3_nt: TGCAGCGTTACACACCGGGACAGGGCGAGGGATGAGCAGTTCTTC
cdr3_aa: CSVTHRDRARDEQFF

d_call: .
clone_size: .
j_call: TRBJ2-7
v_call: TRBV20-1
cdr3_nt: TGCAGTGCTAACGAGCGCTCCTACGAGCAGTACTTC
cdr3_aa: CSANERSYEQYF

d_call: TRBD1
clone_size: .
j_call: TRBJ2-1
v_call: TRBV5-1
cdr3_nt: TGCGCCAGCAGCTTGGGTGGGACAGAAAACAATGAGCAGTTCTTC
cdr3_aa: CASSLGGTENNEQFF

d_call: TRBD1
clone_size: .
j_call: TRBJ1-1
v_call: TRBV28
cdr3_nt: TGTGCCATCCACGGACGGACGACAGGGGACACTGAAGCTTTCTTT
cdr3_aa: CAIHGRTTGDTEAFF

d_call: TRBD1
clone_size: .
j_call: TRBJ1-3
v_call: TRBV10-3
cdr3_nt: TGTGCCACCCGGGACAGGTCGCCTGGAAACACCATATATTTT
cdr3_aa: CATRDRSPGNTIYF

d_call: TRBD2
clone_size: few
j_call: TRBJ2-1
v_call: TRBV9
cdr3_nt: TGTGCCAGCAGCGTAGGATCTAGCGGGAGAGCCCTCGGCTACAATGAGCAGTTCTTC
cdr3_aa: CASSVGSSGRALGYNEQFF

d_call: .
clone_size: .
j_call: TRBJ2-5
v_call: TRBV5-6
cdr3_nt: TGTGCCACCAGAAGCGAGGGCATGCAAGAGACCCAGTACTTC
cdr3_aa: CATRSEGMQETQYF

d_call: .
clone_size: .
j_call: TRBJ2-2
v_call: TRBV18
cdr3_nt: TGTGCCAGCTCACCCAGCGCAGGAACCGGGGAGCTGTTTTTT
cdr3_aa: CASSPSAGTGELFF

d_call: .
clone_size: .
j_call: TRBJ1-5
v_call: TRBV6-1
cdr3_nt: TGTGCCAGCAGCCCCAGGACTGAGAGGCAGCCCCAGCATTTT
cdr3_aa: CASSPRTERQPQHF

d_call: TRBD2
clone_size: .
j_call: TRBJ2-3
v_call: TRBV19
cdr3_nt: TGTGCCAGCAAGACTAGCGGATACACAGATACGCAGTATTTT
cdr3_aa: CASKTSGYTDTQYF

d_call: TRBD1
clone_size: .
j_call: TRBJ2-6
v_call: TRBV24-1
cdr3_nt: TGTGCCACCAGCGATCGGACAGGCTCTGGGGCCAACGTCCTGACTTTC
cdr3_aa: CATSDRTGSGANVLTF

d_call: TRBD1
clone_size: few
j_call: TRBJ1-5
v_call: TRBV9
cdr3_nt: TGTGCCAGCAGCGCCGGGACAGGAGGAGGCAATCAGCCCCAGCATTTT
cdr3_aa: CASSAGTGGGNQPQHF

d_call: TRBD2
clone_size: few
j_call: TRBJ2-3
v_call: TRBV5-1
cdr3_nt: TGCGCCAGCAGCTGGACTAGCGGGGCGACAGATACGCAGTATTTT
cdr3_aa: CASSWTSGATDTQYF

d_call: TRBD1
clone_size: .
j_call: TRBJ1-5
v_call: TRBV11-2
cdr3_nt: TGTGCCAGCAGCTGGTCCGGGACAGGGGGCAATCAGCCCCAGCATTTT
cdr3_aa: CASSWSGTGGNQPQHF